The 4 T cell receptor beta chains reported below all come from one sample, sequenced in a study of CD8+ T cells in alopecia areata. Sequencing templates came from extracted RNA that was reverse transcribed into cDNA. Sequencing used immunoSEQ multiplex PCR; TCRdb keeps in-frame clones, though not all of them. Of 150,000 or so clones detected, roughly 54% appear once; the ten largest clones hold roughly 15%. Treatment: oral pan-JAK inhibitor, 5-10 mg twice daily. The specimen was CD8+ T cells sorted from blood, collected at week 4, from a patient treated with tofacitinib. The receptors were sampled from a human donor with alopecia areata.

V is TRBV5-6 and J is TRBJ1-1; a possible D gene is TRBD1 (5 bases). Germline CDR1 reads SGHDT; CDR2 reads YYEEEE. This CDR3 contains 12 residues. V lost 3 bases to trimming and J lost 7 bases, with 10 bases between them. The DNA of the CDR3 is TGTGCCAGCAGCTCGGGACGGCTTGAAGCTTTCTTT. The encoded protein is CASSSGRLEAFF.

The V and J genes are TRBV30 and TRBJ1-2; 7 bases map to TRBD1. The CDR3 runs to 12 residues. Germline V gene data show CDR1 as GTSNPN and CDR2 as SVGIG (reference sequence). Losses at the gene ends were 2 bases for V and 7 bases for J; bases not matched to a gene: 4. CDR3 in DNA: TGTGCCTGGAGTATAGACAGGGCTGGCTACACCTTC. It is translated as CAWSIDRAGYTF.

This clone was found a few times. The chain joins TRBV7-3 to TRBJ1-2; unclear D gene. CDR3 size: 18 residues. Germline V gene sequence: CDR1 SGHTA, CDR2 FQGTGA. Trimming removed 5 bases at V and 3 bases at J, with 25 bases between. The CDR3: CASSLYPKSKARDYGYTF. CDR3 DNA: TGTGCCAGCAGCCTTTATCCTAAATCCAAGGCCCGGGACTATGGCTACACCTTC.

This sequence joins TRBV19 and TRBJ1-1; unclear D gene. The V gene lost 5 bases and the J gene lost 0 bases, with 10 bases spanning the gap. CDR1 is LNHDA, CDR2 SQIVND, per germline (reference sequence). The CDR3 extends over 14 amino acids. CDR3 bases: TGTGCCAGTAGTGTTGATCCAATGAACACTGAAGCTTTCTTT. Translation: CASSVDPMNTEAFF. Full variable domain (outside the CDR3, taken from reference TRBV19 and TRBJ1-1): DGGITQSPKYLFRKEGQNVTLSCEQNLNHDAMYWYRQDPGQGLRLIYYSQIVNDFQKGDIAEGYSVSREKKESFPLTVTSAQKNPTAFYLCASSVDPMNTEAFFGQGTRLTVV.